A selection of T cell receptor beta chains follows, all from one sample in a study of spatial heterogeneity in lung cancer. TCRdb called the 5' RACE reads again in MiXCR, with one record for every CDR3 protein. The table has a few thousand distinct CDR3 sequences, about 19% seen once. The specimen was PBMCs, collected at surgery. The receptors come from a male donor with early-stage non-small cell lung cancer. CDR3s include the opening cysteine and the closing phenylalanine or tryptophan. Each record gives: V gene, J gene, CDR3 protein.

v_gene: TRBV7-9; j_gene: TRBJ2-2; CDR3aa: CASSSWVFTGELFF
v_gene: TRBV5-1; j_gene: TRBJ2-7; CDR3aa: CASSSQGVGSHEQYF
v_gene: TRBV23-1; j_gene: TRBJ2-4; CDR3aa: CASSPPQSGRRKNIQYF
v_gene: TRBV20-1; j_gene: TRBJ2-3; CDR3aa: CSARASGEPTDTQYF
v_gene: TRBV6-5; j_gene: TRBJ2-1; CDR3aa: CASSQDRKYNEQFF
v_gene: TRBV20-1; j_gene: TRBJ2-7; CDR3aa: CSARANVRASSYEQYF
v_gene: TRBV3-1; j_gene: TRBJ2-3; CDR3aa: CASSWAGSTDTQYF
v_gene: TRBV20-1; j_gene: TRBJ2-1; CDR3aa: CSARVLAGSSYNEQFF
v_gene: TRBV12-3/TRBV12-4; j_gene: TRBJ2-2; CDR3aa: CASSFTATGELFF
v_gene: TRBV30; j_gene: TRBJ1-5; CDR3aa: CAWSPGQGRGGGQPQHF
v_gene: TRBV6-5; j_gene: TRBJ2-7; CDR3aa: CASSSGTSGSYEQYF
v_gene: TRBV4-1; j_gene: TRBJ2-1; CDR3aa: CASSQGEGSAYNEQFF
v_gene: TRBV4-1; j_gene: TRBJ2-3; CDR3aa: CASSQTAGVEADTQYF
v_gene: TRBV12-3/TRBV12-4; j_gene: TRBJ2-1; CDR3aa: CASSLGLDNEQFF
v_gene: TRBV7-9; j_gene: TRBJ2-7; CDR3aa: CASSPGHRAGIWNGNEQYF
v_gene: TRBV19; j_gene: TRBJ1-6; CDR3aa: CASSIQPRTGRSSPLHF
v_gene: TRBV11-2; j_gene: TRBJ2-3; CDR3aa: CASTRDRVTDTQYF
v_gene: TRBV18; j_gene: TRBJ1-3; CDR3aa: CASCQDRSVSGNTIYF
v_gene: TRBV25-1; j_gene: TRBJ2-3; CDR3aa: CASKVGSTDTQYF
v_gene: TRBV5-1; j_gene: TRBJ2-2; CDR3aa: CASTASGGRTGELFF
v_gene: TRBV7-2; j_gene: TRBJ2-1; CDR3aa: CASSRDLLFRNEQFF
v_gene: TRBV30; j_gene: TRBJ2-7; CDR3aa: CAWGGQTNYEQYF
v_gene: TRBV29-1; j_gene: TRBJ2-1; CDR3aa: CSVEPRTGVYNEQFF
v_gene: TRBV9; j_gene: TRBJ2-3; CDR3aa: CASSIGNSDTQYF
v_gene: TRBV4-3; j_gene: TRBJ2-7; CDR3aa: CASSQGQGAYEQYF
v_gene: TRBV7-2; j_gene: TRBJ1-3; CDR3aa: CASSRVGGNGNTIYF
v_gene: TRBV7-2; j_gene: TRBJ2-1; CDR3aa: CASSLLGTTSPYNEQFF
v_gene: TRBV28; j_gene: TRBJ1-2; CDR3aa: CASARTGGYSNYGYTF
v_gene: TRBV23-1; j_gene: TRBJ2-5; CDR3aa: CASSQSWDLEETQYF
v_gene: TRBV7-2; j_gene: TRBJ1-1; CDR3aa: CASSFSGTGGTEAFF
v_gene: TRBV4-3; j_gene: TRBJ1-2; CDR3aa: CASSQDIGGTEGYTF
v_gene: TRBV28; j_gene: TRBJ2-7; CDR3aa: CASSAGTGIEQYF
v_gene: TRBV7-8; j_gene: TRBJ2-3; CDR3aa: CASSRPYSTDTQYF